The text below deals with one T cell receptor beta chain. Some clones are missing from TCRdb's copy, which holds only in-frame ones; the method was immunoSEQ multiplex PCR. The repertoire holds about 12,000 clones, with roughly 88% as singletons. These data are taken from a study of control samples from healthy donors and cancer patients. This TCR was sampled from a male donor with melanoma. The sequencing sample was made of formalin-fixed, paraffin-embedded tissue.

For the CDR3, the DNA is TGTGCCAGCAGCTTAGCAGCAGATACGCAGTATTTT. This translates into CASSLAADTQYF. This sequence joins TRBV7-9 and TRBJ2-3; D remains unclear. The CDR3 has 12 residues. V gave up 0 bases and J gave up 4 bases, with 2 bases separating them. Germline CDR1 reads SEHNR; CDR2 reads FQNEAQ (reference sequence).